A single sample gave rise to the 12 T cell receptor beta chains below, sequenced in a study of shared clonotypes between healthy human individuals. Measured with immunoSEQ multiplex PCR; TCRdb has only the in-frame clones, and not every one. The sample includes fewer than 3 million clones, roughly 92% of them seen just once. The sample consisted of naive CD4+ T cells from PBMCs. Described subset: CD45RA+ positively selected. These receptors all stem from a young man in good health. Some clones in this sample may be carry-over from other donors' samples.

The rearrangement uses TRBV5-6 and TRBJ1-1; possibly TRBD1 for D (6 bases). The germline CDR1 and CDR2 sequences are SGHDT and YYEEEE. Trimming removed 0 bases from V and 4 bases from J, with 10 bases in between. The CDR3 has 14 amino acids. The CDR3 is CASSLDRVGTEAFF. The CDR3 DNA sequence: TGTGCCAGCAGCTTGGACAGGGTGGGCACTGAAGCTTTCTTT.

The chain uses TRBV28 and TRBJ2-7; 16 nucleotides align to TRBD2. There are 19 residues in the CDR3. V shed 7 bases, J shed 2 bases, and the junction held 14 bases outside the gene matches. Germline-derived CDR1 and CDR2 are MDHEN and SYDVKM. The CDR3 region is CASTGTVGTSGREPYEQYF. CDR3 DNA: TGTGCCAGCACCGGGACGGTGGGGACTAGCGGGAGGGAACCCTACGAGCAGTACTTC.

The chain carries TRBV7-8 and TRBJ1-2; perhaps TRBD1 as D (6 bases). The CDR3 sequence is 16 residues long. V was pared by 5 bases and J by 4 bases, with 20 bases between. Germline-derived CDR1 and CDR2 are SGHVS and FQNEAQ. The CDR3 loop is CASSGRDTFPIYGYTF. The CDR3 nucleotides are TGTGCCAGCAGCGGCCGGGACACCTTCCCCATCTATGGCTACACCTTC.

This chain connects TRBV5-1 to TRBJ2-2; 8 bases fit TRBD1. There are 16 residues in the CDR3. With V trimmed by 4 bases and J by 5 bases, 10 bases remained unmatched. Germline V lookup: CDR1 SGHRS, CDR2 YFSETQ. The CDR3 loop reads CASSIQGADNTGELFF. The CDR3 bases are TGCGCCAGCAGCATTCAGGGGGCAGATAATACCGGGGAGCTGTTTTTT.

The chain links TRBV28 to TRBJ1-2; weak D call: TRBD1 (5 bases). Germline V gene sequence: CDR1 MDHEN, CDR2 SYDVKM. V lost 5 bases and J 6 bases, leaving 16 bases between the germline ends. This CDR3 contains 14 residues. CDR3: CASSPDTVGDGYTF. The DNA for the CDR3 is TGTGCCAGCAGTCCGGACACGGTCGGGGATGGCTACACCTTC.

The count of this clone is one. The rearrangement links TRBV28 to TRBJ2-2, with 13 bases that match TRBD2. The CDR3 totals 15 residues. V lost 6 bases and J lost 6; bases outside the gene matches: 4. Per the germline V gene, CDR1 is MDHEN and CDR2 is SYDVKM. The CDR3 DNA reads TGTGCCAGCAGCCTGACTAGCGGGGGGTCCGGGGAGCTGTTTTTT. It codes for CASSLTSGGSGELFF.

The CDR3: CASTPNAGGWDEQFF. The CDR3 nucleotides are TGCGCCAGCACCCCCAACGCCGGGGGATGGGATGAGCAGTTCTTC. The genes are TRBV5-1 and TRBJ2-1; tentatively, D is TRBD2 (6 bases). CDR3 length equals 15 residues. Germline CDR1 and CDR2: SGHRS and YFSETQ. V lost 6 bases and J lost 8, with 21 bases in between. Combining the CDR3 with reference TRBV5-1 and TRBJ2-1 gives the whole variable domain KAGVTQTPRYLIKTRGQQVTLSCSPISGHRSVSWYQQTPGQGLQFLFEYFSETQRNKGNFPGRFSGRQFSNSRSEMNVSTLELGDSALYLCASTPNAGGWDEQFFGPGTRLTVL.

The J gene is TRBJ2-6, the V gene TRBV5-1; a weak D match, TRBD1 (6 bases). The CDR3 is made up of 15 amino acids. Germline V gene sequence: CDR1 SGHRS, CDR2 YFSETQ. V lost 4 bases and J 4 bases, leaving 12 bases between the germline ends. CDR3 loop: CASSVTGTGANVLTF. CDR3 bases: TGCGCCAGCAGCGTAACAGGGACAGGGGCCAACGTCCTGACTTTC.

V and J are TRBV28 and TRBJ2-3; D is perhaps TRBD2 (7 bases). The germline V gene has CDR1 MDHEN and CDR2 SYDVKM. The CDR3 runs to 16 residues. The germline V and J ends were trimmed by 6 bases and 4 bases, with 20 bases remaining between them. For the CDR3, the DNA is TGTGCCAGCAGACCCCCGGGGGCGGGAGACGCAGATACGCAGTATTTT. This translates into CASRPPGAGDADTQYF.

CDR3 residues: CASSHGGIATEAFF. Written as DNA, the CDR3 is TGCGCCAGCAGCCACGGGGGTATAGCCACTGAAGCTTTCTTT. The gene calls are TRBV4-3 and TRBJ1-1, with D possibly matching TRBD1 (5 bases). The CDR3 length is 14 residues. Germline CDR1 and CDR2: LGHNA and YSLEER. Trimming removed 3 bases from V and 4 bases from J, with 12 bases in between.

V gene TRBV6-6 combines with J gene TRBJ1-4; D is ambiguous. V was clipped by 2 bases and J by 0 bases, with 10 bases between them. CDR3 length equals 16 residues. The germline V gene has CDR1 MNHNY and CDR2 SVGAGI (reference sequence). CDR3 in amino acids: CASSYRSITTNEKLFF. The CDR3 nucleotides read TGTGCCAGCAGTTACCGCAGCATAACAACTAATGAAAAACTGTTTTTT.

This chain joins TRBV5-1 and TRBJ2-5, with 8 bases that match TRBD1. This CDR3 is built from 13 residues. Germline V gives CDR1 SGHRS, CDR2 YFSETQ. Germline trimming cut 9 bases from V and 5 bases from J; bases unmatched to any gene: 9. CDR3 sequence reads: CATTTGAGETQYF. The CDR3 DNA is TGCGCCACCACGACAGGGGCGGGGGAGACCCAGTACTTC.